Here is one TCR beta chain with its context. This entry belongs to a study of blood T cell repertoires in COVID-19. Study-wide background: Acute and convalescent COVID-19 samples came from the United States, Italy and Spain. Nucleic acid was either cDNA or gDNA, and it came from T cells, B-cell-depleted T cells, or PBMCs.

Under the authors' procedure: Reference gene primer amplification in the assay estimated nucleated cell counts. The method was immunoSEQ multiplex PCR; TCRdb's version includes in-frame clones alone and lacks a portion of them. V and J calls and clone size are copied from that table; D and trimming were computed from the DNA. Of 150,000 to 200,000 clones in the sample, roughly four fifths are singletons; the top ten hold roughly 13%. The sample comprised peripheral blood. The origin of this receptor is a man aged 70 or older who had recovered from COVID-19.

CDR3 protein: CASSLAPSGATGELFF. The CDR3, as DNA: TGTGCCAGCAGCTTAGCACCTAGCGGGGCCACCGGGGAGCTGTTTTTT. The J gene is TRBJ2-2, the V gene TRBV7-2; the match to TRBD2 covers 9 bases. Trimming cost V 0 bases and J 4 bases; bases outside gene matches: 3. Germline values: CDR1 SGHTA, CDR2 FQGNSA. The CDR3 runs to 16 residues. The full variable domain, rest sourced from reference TRBV7-2 and TRBJ2-2, is GAGVSQSPSNKVTEKGKDVELRCDPISGHTALYWYRQSLGQGLEFLIYFQGNSAPDKSGLPSDRFSAERTGGSVSTLTIQRTQQEDSAVYLCASSLAPSGATGELFFGEGSRLTVL.